Shown below are 17 T cell receptor beta chains from a single sample sequenced in a study of cytomegalovirus exposure and HLA in healthy donors. The PCR ran on 60 Vbeta and 13 Jbeta primers. The repertoire was sequenced with immunoSEQ multiplex PCR; TCRdb's copy has only in-frame clones and lacks some. This sample has 200,000 to 250,000 clones, with more than 60% found just once. The sequenced sample was PBMCs. Source of these receptors: a girl aged 2-10 years in good health and CMV-seronegative.

This chain connects TRBV19 to TRBJ1-1, with unresolved D. Trimming pared 5 bases from V and 3 bases from J, leaving 13 bases between. The CDR3 has 14 amino acids. Germline assignment: CDR1 LNHDA and CDR2 SQIVND (reference sequence). CDR3 loop: CASSHRRWDTEAFF. The CDR3 nucleotides read TGTGCCAGTAGTCACAGAAGGTGGGACACTGAAGCTTTCTTT.

The chain combines TRBV7-8 with TRBJ2-1, with D tentatively TRBD2 (5 bases). CDR1 SGHVS and CDR2 FQNEAQ come from the germline V gene. Trimming shortened V by 2 bases and J by 6 bases, and 20 bases separated the two germline ends. This CDR3 is built from 17 residues. The CDR3 DNA sequence: TGTGCCAGCAGCTTAAATCTCCGGACTGATGACGGCAATGAGCAGTTCTTC. It yields the protein CASSLNLRTDDGNEQFF.

This clone was seen a handful of times. The CDR3 region has the DNA TGCGCCAGCAGTTTAGAAGACAGGGCAGATACGCAGTATTTT. It specifies CASSLEDRADTQYF. The J gene is TRBJ2-3, the V gene TRBV5-1; 7 bases are a match to TRBD1. J was trimmed by 4 bases and V by 5 bases; bases with no gene match: 7. The CDR3 has 14 residues. Germline-derived CDR1 and CDR2 are SGHRS and YFSETQ.

This sequence joins TRBV29-1 and TRBJ1-2, with TRBD1 identical over 8 bases. Trimming at V came to 7 bases and at J to 5 bases, leaving 9 bases not matched to a gene. The CDR3 extends over 13 amino acids. Looked up from germline, CDR1 is SQVTM and CDR2 is ANQGSEA. CDR3 protein: CSAQPGGAYGYTF. The DNA for the CDR3 is TGCAGCGCCCAGCCAGGGGGCGCATATGGCTACACCTTC.

The chain links TRBV18 to TRBJ2-7; a possible D gene is TRBD1 (5 bases). The V and J ends lost 5 bases and 0 bases respectively, with 8 bases between them. The length of the CDR3 is 13 residues. Looked up from germline, CDR1 is KGHSH and CDR2 is LQKENI. CDR3 bases: TGTGCCAGCTCAGGGGCCCCCTCCTACGAGCAGTACTTC. Its protein product is CASSGAPSYEQYF.

The CDR3 here is CSHGQENMNTEAFF. CDR3 bases: TGCAGCCATGGACAGGAGAATATGAACACTGAAGCTTTCTTT. The chain employs TRBV29-1 and TRBJ1-1; TRBD1 agrees at 7 bases. CDR3 length: 14 amino acids. V gave up 8 bases and J gave up 0 bases; unmatched junction bases: 9. The V gene's germline CDR1 is SQVTM and CDR2 ANQGSEA.

The chain uses TRBV9 and TRBJ1-6; D gene ambiguous. CDR1 and CDR2 from the germline V gene are SGDLS and YYNGEE. V lost 4 bases and J lost 8, with 13 bases in between. The CDR3 loop spans 14 amino acids. The CDR3 region has the DNA TGTGCCAGCAGCCCTCAGGTCTCGCATTCACCCCTCCACTTT. Protein: CASSPQVSHSPLHF.

This clone has only one observation. J is TRBJ1-2 and V is TRBV5-1; D is undetermined. Per the germline V gene, CDR1 is SGHRS and CDR2 is YFSETQ. V lost 3 bases to trimming and J lost 0 bases, with 9 bases between them. The CDR3 extends over 14 amino acids. The CDR3 is CASSSDSTNYGYTF. CDR3 bases: TGCGCCAGCAGCTCCGATAGTACTAACTATGGCTACACCTTC.

The chain uses TRBV15 and TRBJ2-1; D uncertain. Between the trimmed V and J ends, which lost 0 bases and 0 bases, there was a span of 9 bases. The CDR3 runs 16 residues. Germline CDR1 LNHNV, CDR2 YYDKDF (reference sequence). The CDR3 DNA reads TGTGCCACCAGCAGAGACACCTCGAGCTCCTACAATGAGCAGTTCTTC. Its translation: CATSRDTSSSYNEQFF.

This clone was recorded a few times. The rearrangement uses TRBV25-1 and TRBJ1-2; TRBD1 is a possible D gene (6 bases). The CDR3 is 15 residues long. Germline values: CDR1 MGHDK, CDR2 SYGVNS. V lost 3 bases and J 3 bases, leaving 14 bases between the germline ends. The CDR3 loop is CASSDPRGVYYGYTF. The CDR3 nucleotides are TGTGCCAGCAGTGACCCCAGGGGAGTTTACTATGGCTACACCTTC.

In nucleotides, the CDR3 is TGTGCCAGCAGCTTAGCACGGCCCGAGCAGGGGACCCTCCACTTT. This gives the protein CASSLARPEQGTLHF. The genes are TRBV7-9 and TRBJ1-6; possibly TRBD1 for D (6 bases). The CDR3 contains 15 residues. Trimming removed 0 bases from V and 14 bases from J, with 17 bases in between. The germline gives CDR1 SEHNR, CDR2 FQNEAQ (reference sequence).

A note on this clone: Additional DNA sequences in this sample encode the identical CDR3. The gene calls are TRBV5-1 and TRBJ2-5; no clear D. Trimming stripped 0 bases from V and 2 bases from J, with 5 bases between. Germline V CDR1 and CDR2: SGHRS, YFSETQ. The CDR3 runs 13 residues. The CDR3 reads CASSLGRQETQYF. For the CDR3, the DNA is TGCGCCAGCAGCTTGGGGAGACAAGAGACCCAGTACTTC.

This sequence joins TRBV7-9 and TRBJ2-1; no definite D call. This CDR3 is 10 amino acids long. V shed 2 bases and J shed 14 bases, with 7 bases lying between them. From germline, CDR1 is SEHNR and CDR2 FQNEAQ (reference sequence). CDR3 bases: TGTGCCAGCAGCTTAACCCTAGAGTTCTTC. Amino acids: CASSLTLEFF.

J is TRBJ1-1 and V is TRBV19; D unclear. Germline loops: CDR1 LNHDA, CDR2 SQIVND (reference sequence). The V and J ends lost 5 bases and 5 bases respectively, with 15 bases between them. This CDR3 contains 14 residues. The CDR3 coding sequence is TGTGCCAGTAGTTACATCGGGGTGGGGACTGAAGCTTTCTTT. It yields the protein CASSYIGVGTEAFF.

This clone has more than one count but fewer than ten. The chain uses TRBV5-6 and TRBJ2-6, with TRBD1 as a possible D gene (5 bases). Trimming shortened V by 4 bases and J by 0 bases, and 17 bases separated the two germline ends. Germline loops: CDR1 SGHDT, CDR2 YYEEEE. The CDR3 totals 18 residues. The CDR3: CASSHEVDRRSGANVLTF. In nucleotides, the CDR3 is TGTGCCAGCAGCCACGAGGTCGACAGACGCTCTGGGGCCAACGTCCTGACTTTC.

V is TRBV15 and J is TRBJ2-5; TRBD2 aligns across 8 bases. The CDR3 covers 16 residues. V dropped 3 bases and J dropped 6; count of bases not matched to a gene: 12. Germline V lookup: CDR1 LNHNV, CDR2 YYDKDF (reference sequence). Here the CDR3 DNA reads TGTGCCACCAGCAGGGACATAGGGCGGGGGGTAAAGACCCAGTACTTC. Its protein is CATSRDIGRGVKTQYF.

A few counts support this clone. The junction departs from the called germline gene at one end, perhaps through a read error. The rearrangement joins TRBV6-5 to TRBJ2-4; D not resolved. The CDR3 spans 13 residues. Germline loops: CDR1 MNHEY, CDR2 SVGAGI. The CDR3 here is CAISESIRTDQYF. DNA of the CDR3: TGTGCCATCAGTGAGTCGATCCGCACCGATCAGTACTTC.